This T cell receptor (beta chain) was sequenced during a study of blood T cell repertoires in COVID-19. Using immunoSEQ multiplex PCR, the repertoire was profiled, and TCRdb retains in-frame clones only, with some absent. The data hold approximately 210,000 clones, with about 91% observed a single time. The source material was peripheral blood. The source of this sequence is a woman in her thirties or forties with acute or convalescent COVID-19.

CDR3 nucleotide sequence: TGTGCCAGCAGCCAAGGGGCCAGGGGCCCCTCTGGAAACACCATATATTTT. Translating gives CASSQGARGPSGNTIYF. The chain has TRBV3-1 (or the pseudogene TRBV3-2) and TRBJ1-3, with D tentatively TRBD1 (6 bases). This CDR3 is 17 amino acids long. With 1 base removed from V and 0 bases from J, the gap between germline ends came to 13 bases. The germline V gene has CDR1 LGHDT and CDR2 YNNKEL (reference sequence).